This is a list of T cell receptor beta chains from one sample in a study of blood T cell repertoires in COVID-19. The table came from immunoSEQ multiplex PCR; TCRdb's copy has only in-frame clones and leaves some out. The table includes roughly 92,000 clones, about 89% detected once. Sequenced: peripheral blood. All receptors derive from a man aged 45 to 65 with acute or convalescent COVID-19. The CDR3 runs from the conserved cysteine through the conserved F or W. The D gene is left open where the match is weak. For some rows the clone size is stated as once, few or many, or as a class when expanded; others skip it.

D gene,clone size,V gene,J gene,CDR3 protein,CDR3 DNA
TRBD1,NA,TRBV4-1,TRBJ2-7,CASSPGQVPMFSYEQYF,TGCGCCAGCAGCCCAGGACAGGTCCCGATGTTTTCCTACGAGCAGTACTTC
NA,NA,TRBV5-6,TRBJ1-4,CASSSGLRGEKLFF,TGTGCCAGCAGCTCGGGTTTGCGGGGCGAAAAACTGTTTTTT
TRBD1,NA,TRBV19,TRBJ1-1,CASIPQRTGTSYTEAFF,TGTGCCAGTATTCCCCAGCGGACAGGGACGTCGTACACTGAAGCTTTCTTT
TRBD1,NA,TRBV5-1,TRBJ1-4,CASSSTGQGGEKLFF,TGCGCCAGCAGCTCAACCGGACAGGGAGGCGAAAAACTGTTTTTT
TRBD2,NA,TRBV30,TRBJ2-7,CAWGTGTTPYEQYF,TGTGCCTGGGGTACTGGGACTACCCCCTACGAGCAGTACTTC
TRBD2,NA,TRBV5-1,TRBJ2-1,CASSLGTSGNNEQFF,TGCGCCAGCAGCTTGGGGACTAGCGGCAACAATGAGCAGTTCTTC
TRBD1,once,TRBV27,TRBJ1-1,CASSFRRQGVNTEAFF,TGTGCCAGCAGTTTTCGCAGACAGGGAGTCAACACTGAAGCTTTCTTT
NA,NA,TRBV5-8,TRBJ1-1,CASSAVVDYKDTEAFF,TGTGCCAGCAGCGCAGTCGTAGACTATAAGGACACTGAAGCTTTCTTT
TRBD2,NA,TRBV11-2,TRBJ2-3,CASSRGLAGVGGTDTQYF,TGTGCCAGCAGCCGAGGACTAGCGGGAGTGGGGGGCACAGATACGCAGTATTTT
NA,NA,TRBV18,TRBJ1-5,CASSPLAGSEQPQHF,TGTGCCAGCTCACCGCTTGCGGGCAGTGAGCAGCCCCAGCATTTT
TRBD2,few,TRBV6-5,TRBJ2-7,CASTSGVRYEQYF,TGTGCCAGCACTAGCGGGGTTCGCTACGAGCAGTACTTC
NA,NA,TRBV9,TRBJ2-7,CASSVGGNYEQYF,TGTGCCAGCAGCGTAGGCGGGAACTACGAGCAGTACTTC
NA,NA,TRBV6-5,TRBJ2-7,CASAIYEQYF,TGTGCCAGCGCGATCTACGAGCAGTACTTC
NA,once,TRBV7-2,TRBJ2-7,CASSLESGQAFYEQYF,TGTGCCAGCAGCTTAGAATCCGGACAAGCCTTCTACGAGCAGTACTTC
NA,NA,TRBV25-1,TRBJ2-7,CASRGFGEHYEQYF,TGTGCCAGCAGGGGATTTGGGGAGCACTACGAGCAGTACTTC
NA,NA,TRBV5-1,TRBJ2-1,CASSPDSTYNEQFF,TGCGCCAGCAGCCCGGACAGTACCTACAATGAGCAGTTCTTC
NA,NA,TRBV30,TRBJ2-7,CAWAPQGSEQYF,TGTGCCTGGGCACCGCAGGGGAGCGAGCAGTACTTC
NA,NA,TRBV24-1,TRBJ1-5,CATSDSRSNQPQHF,TGTGCCACCAGTGATTCTAGAAGCAATCAGCCCCAGCATTTT
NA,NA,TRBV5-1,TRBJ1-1,CASSLRRGMGTEAFF,TGCGCCAGCAGCTTGAGGAGGGGAATGGGCACTGAAGCTTTCTTT
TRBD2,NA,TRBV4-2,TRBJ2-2,CASSQRELRLAGEPGELFF,TGTGCCAGCAGCCAAAGAGAATTGAGGCTAGCGGGAGAACCCGGGGAGCTGTTTTTT
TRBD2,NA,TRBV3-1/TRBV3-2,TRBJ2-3,CASSQARTSGSPTDTQYF,TGTGCCAGCAGCCAAGCTCGGACTAGCGGGAGCCCCACAGATACGCAGTATTTT
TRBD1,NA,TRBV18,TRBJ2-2,CASSPPTGALGTGELFF,TGTGCCAGCTCACCACCCACAGGGGCTCTGGGCACCGGGGAGCTGTTTTTT
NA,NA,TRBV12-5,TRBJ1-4,CASGSDQGEKLFF,TGTGCTAGTGGTTCAGACCAGGGTGAAAAACTGTTTTTT
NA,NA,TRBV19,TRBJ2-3,CASSLSRFLGGDTQYF,TGTGCCAGTAGTCTATCTAGGTTTCTTGGAGGGGATACGCAGTATTTT